A single sample gave rise to the 22 T cell receptor beta chains below, sequenced in a study of read filtering for tumor transcriptome and immune sequencing. From around 0.4 ug of RNA, a library with molecular barcoded alpha/delta and beta/gamma adaptors was made. TCRdb analysed the reads with MiXCR anew, one entry per CDR3 protein. This table has under 150,000 distinct CDR3 sequences, approximately 13% appearing once. The sample comprised a population of CD138-negative cells sorted from bone marrow. Receptors originate from a donor at least 40 years old with multiple myeloma.

This clonotype was picked up one time. The CDR3 carries no conserved terminal phenylalanine or tryptophan, so it likely arises from a read error. This rearrangement joins TRBV11-2 to TRBJ2-1; 8 bases agree with TRBD1. CDR1 and CDR2 (germline): SGHAT, FQNNGV. The CDR3 is made up of 14 amino acids. The CDR3 spells CASSLLDRVNEQFL. The CDR3, as DNA: TGTGCCAGTAGCTTATTGGACAGGGTGAATGAGCAGTTCCTC.

This clonotype was picked up many times. The V and J genes are TRBV6-2 or TRBV6-3 and TRBJ2-7, with 10 bases aligning to TRBD2. The V gene end was trimmed by 2 bases and the J gene end by 1 base; junction bases not matched to a gene: 8. The CDR3 runs 17 residues. The germline V gene has CDR1 MNHEY and CDR2 SVGEGT. The CDR3 DNA reads TGTGCCAGCAGTTACCTGATGAAGCGGGAGGGTTCCTACGAGCAGTACTTC. It specifies CASSYLMKREGSYEQYF.

The chain carries TRBV5-1 and TRBJ1-1, with D unclear. CDR1 and CDR2 from the germline V gene are SGHRS and YFSETQ. With 3 bases removed from V and 4 bases from J, the gap between germline ends came to 10 bases. The CDR3 sequence is 13 residues long. In nucleotides, the CDR3 is TGCGCCAGCAGCTCCGGCATGAGCACTGAAGCTTTCTTT. It yields the protein CASSSGMSTEAFF. Using reference TRBV5-1 and TRBJ1-1 for the parts outside the CDR3, the full variable domain is KAGVTQTPRYLIKTRGQQVTLSCSPISGHRSVSWYQQTPGQGLQFLFEYFSETQRNKGNFPGRFSGRQFSNSRSEMNVSTLELGDSALYLCASSSGMSTEAFFGQGTRLTVV.

This clonotype was recorded at least ten times. Here the CDR3 DNA reads TGTGCCAGCAGTTTATTGGGGCTCCGGGCCTACAATGAGCAGTTCTTC. This translates into CASSLLGLRAYNEQFF. This chain uses TRBV12-3 or TRBV12-4 with TRBJ2-1; weak D call: TRBD1 (5 bases). The CDR3 has 16 amino acids. Deletions cut 2 bases from V and 2 bases from J, with 13 bases between.

The chain carries TRBV29-1 and TRBJ2-7; 14 positions agree with TRBD2. Germline V gene lookup returns CDR1 SQVTM and CDR2 ANQGSEA. This CDR3 has 13 residues. Trimming took 7 bases from V and 5 from J; bases not matched to a gene: 4. The CDR3 region is CSARLAGGDEQYF. The DNA of the CDR3 is TGCAGCGCCCGACTAGCGGGAGGGGACGAGCAGTACTTC.

This chain uses TRBV19 with TRBJ2-6, with TRBD2 identical over 8 bases. After removal of 6 bases from V and 2 bases from J, the junction contained 3 bases not matched to a gene. The CDR3 sequence is 15 residues long. Germline CDR1 and CDR2: LNHDA and SQIVND (reference sequence). The CDR3 DNA reads as TGTGCCAGTAGACCAGCGGGAGCTGGGGCCAACGTCCTGACTTTC. Translated: CASRPAGAGANVLTF.

This chain links TRBV13 with TRBJ1-1, with 8 bases lining up with TRBD1. This CDR3 is built from 15 residues. Germline V gene sequence: CDR1 PRHDT, CDR2 FYEKMQ (reference sequence). After removal of 4 bases from V and 4 bases from J, the junction contained 8 bases not matched to a gene. The CDR3 DNA follows: TGTGCCAGCAGCTGGATAGGTCAGGGGGCCACTGAAGCTTTCTTT. It specifies CASSWIGQGATEAFF. Variable domain in full (rest from reference TRBV13 and TRBJ1-1): AAGVIQSPRHLIKEKRETATLKCYPIPRHDTVYWYQQGPGQDPQFLISFYEKMQSDKGSIPDRFSAQQFSDYHSELNMSSLELGDSALYFCASSWIGQGATEAFFGQGTRLTVV.

For this clonotype: Compared with germline, one end of the junction differs, possibly owing to a read error. The chain carries TRBV6-2 or TRBV6-3 and TRBJ2-1; 8 bases match TRBD2. This CDR3 has 16 residues. Germline V gene sequence: CDR1 MNHEY, CDR2 SVGEGT. CDR3 nucleotides: TGTGCCAGCAGTCGACTAGCGTTCGAGCGGCACAATGGGCAGTTCTTC. It encodes CASSRLAFERHNGQFF.

This clonotype came up a few times. Possible read error: a much larger clone is one base away. The chain combines TRBV5-1 with TRBJ2-7; D ambiguous. The CDR3 has 14 residues. The germline gives CDR1 SGHRS, CDR2 YFSETQ. V shed 5 bases and J shed 2 bases, with 14 bases lying between them. The CDR3 sequence: CASRLGIPTYEQYF. As DNA, the CDR3 is TGCGCCAGCAGACTTGGCATCCCCACCTACGAGCAGTACTTC.

Only one count was recorded for this clonotype. A much larger clone lies one base from this, so it may be a read error. In DNA, the CDR3 is TGTGCCTGGAGGCGCCGGGACACCGGCCTGAACACTGAAGCTTTCTTT. Translation: CAWRRRDTGLNTEAFF. The V gene is TRBV30, the J gene TRBJ1-1, with D possibly being TRBD1 (6 bases). Between the trimmed V and J ends, which lost 3 bases and 0 bases, there was a span of 17 bases. Looked up from germline, CDR1 is GTSNPN and CDR2 is SVGIG (reference sequence). The length of the CDR3 is 16 residues.

This clonotype was picked up many times. J is TRBJ1-5 and V is TRBV20-1; D is perhaps TRBD1 (6 bases). The length of the CDR3 is 15 residues. From germline, CDR1 is DFQATT and CDR2 SNEGSKA (reference sequence). The V gene lost 3 bases and the J gene lost 4 bases, with 16 bases spanning the gap. CDR3 bases: TGCAGTGCTAGTTGGGGGGGCGCGGGGAATCAGCCCCAGCATTTT. Translation: CSASWGGAGNQPQHF.

This clonotype was seen repeatedly, ten times or more. The chain has TRBV12-5 and TRBJ1-2; possibly TRBD1 for D (5 bases). The CDR3 extends over 14 amino acids. V was shortened by 3 bases and J by 4 bases, with 12 bases between the two germline ends. Germline values: CDR1 LGHNT, CDR2 FRNRAP. CDR3 sequence (DNA): TGTGCTAGTGGTTTCACTGGACAACCCTATGGCTACACCTTC. Translated, it gives CASGFTGQPYGYTF.

The sample holds many counts of this clonotype. This chain uses TRBV20-1 with TRBJ2-7; D possibly corresponds to TRBD1 (6 bases). There are 13 residues in the CDR3. Germline-derived CDR1 and CDR2 are DFQATT and SNEGSKA (reference sequence). The V gene lost 6 bases and the J gene lost 6 bases, with 18 bases spanning the gap. The CDR3 here is CSASGVVDGEQYF. Written as DNA, the CDR3 is TGCAGTGCCTCAGGGGTGGTTGATGGCGAGCAGTACTTC.

This clonotype was recorded at least ten times. J is TRBJ2-3 and V is TRBV20-1; possible D gene TRBD2, 6 bases. The CDR3 spans 14 residues. Germline V lookup: CDR1 DFQATT, CDR2 SNEGSKA (reference sequence). V was trimmed by 0 bases and J by 6 bases, leaving 13 bases between them. The CDR3 bases are TGCAGTGCTAGAGACGGGAGAGCTCCCGATACGCAGTATTTT. This gives the protein CSARDGRAPDTQYF.

This clonotype has ten or more counts. V gene TRBV10-3 combines with J gene TRBJ1-1, with TRBD1 matching 11 bases. Germline CDR1 ENHRY, CDR2 SYGVKD. CDR3 length equals 15 residues. With 10 bases clipped from V and 3 bases from J, the junction kept 10 bases outside the gene matches. This CDR3 reads CATRGTGGWDTEAFF. The CDR3 DNA sequence: TGTGCCACGCGGGGGACAGGGGGATGGGACACTGAAGCTTTCTTT.

This clonotype was detected many times. V gene TRBV4-2 combines with J gene TRBJ2-3; D might be TRBD1 (5 bases). The V gene lost 3 bases and the J gene lost 5 bases, with 15 bases spanning the gap. The CDR3 contains 15 residues. Looked up from germline, CDR1 is LGHNA and CDR2 is YNFKEQ. This CDR3 is CASSQNGAGGDTQYF. The CDR3 coding sequence is TGTGCCAGCAGCCAGAATGGGGCCGGCGGAGATACGCAGTATTTT.

This clonotype was detected ten times or more. J is TRBJ2-2 and V is TRBV12-3 or TRBV12-4; possibly TRBD2 for D (6 bases). V gave up 1 base and J gave up 6 bases, with 9 bases separating them. The CDR3 spans 14 residues. CDR3 nucleotide sequence: TGTGCCAGCAGTTTAGAGGGACTTCCCGGGGAGCTGTTTTTT. This gives the protein CASSLEGLPGELFF.

On this clonotype itself: One junction end disagrees with the germline gene, perhaps due to a read error. The chain is built from TRBV6-1 and TRBJ2-2; TRBD2 is a possible D gene (5 bases). Per the germline V gene, CDR1 is MNHNS and CDR2 is SASEGT. There are 15 residues in the CDR3. The CDR3 bases are TGTGCCAGCAGTGAAAGTGGCGGGTACGCCGGGGAGCCGTCTTTT. Amino acids: CASSESGGYAGEPSF.

This clonotype has at least ten counts. This chain uses TRBV6-2 or TRBV6-3 with TRBJ2-5; 12 bases agree with TRBD2. This CDR3 has 20 amino acids. CDR1 is MNHEY and CDR2 is SVGEGT in the germline V gene. V gave up 2 bases and J gave up 1 base; unmatched junction bases: 14. The CDR3 sequence is CASSYGPTSGRIVPQETQYF. The CDR3 region has the DNA TGTGCCAGCAGTTACGGCCCTACTAGCGGGAGGATTGTCCCCCAAGAGACCCAGTACTTC.

Turning to this clonotype: This could be a read error, since a much larger clone is one nucleotide away. V usage is TRBV20-1 and J usage is TRBJ2-5; D remains unclear. Between the trimmed V and J ends, which lost 5 bases and 2 bases, there was a span of 15 bases. Germline CDR1 reads DFQATT; CDR2 reads SNEGSKA (reference sequence). CDR3 length: 14 residues. The CDR3 nucleotides read TGCAGTGCTTGGGTTTTCGGGCCGCAAGAGACCCAGTACTTC. Protein sequence: CSAWVFGPQETQYF.

The rearrangement uses TRBV12-5 and TRBJ2-5; 7 bases line up with TRBD2. The CDR3 extends over 16 amino acids. Germline V CDR1 and CDR2: LGHNT, FRNRAP. Trimming took 6 bases from V and 4 from J; bases not matched to a gene: 14. In DNA form, the CDR3 reads TGTGCTAGTGGGCCGGGGTCGCGCGGGAGCGGAGAGACCCAGTACTTC. This codes for CASGPGSRGSGETQYF. Full variable domain (outside the CDR3, taken from reference TRBV12-5 and TRBJ2-5): DARVTQTPRHKVTEMGQEVTMRCQPILGHNTVFWYRQTMMQGLELLAYFRNRAPLDDSGMPKDRFSAEMPDATLATLKIQPSEPRDSAVYFCASGPGSRGSGETQYFGPGTRLLVL.

This clonotype was detected a few times. This sequence joins TRBV19 and TRBJ2-6, with 9 bases identical to TRBD1. Germline trimming cut 8 bases from V and 0 bases from J; bases unmatched to any gene: 8. This CDR3 region has 17 residues. Germline CDR1 is LNHDA and CDR2 is SQIVND (reference sequence). Written as DNA, the CDR3 is TGTGCCAGTGGGACGGGGACAGGGATCTCTGGGGCCAACGTCCTGACTTTC. It specifies CASGTGTGISGANVLTF.